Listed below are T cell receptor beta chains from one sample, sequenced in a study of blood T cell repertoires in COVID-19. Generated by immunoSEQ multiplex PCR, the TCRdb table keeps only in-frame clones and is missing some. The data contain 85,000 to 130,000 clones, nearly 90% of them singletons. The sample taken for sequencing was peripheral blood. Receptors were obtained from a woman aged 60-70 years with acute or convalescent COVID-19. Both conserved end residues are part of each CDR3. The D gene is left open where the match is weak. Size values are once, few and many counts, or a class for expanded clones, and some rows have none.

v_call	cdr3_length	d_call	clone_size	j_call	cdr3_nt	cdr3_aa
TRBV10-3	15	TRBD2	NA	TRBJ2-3	TGTGCCATCAGTGAGGGGACTAGCTGGGCAGATACGCAGTATTTT	CAISEGTSWADTQYF
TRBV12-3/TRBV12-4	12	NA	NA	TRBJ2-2	TGTGCCAGCAGCCCAGGGGTCGGGGAGCTGTTTTTT	CASSPGVGELFF
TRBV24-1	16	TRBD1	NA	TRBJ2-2	TGTGCCACCAGTGATTTCTCGGCAGGGGGCACCGGGGAGCTGTTTTTT	CATSDFSAGGTGELFF
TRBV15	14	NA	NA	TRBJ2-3	TGTGCCACCAGGGTAGCCGGACTCACAGATACGCAGTATTTT	CATRVAGLTDTQYF
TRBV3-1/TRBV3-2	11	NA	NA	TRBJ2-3	TGTGCCAGCAGTATCACAGATACGCAGTATTTT	CASSITDTQYF
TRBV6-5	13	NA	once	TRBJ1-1	TGTGCCAGCAGTTCTATGGGAGAGGGTGAAGCTTTCTTT	CASSSMGEGEAFF
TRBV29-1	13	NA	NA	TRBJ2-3	TGCAGCGGGTACAGGGTGAGCACAGATACGCAGTATTTT	CSGYRVSTDTQYF
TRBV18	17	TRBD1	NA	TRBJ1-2	TGTGCCAGCTCACCGGGACGTGGACAGGGAAATGTCTATGGCTACACCTTC	CASSPGRGQGNVYGYTF
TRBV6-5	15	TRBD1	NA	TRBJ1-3	TGTGCCTGTCTGTGGGCCAGGGGGCTCGGAAACACCATATATTTT	CACLWARGLGNTIYF
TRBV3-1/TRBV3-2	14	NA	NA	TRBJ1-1	TGTGCCAGCAGCCTCCGACAGATGAACACTGAAGCTTTCTTT	CASSLRQMNTEAFF
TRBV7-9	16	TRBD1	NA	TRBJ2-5	TGTGCCAGCAGCGAAACCAGGGGGATAGGGCAAGAGACCCAGTACTTC	CASSETRGIGQETQYF
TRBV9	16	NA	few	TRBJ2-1	TGTGCCAGCAGCGTAGACTCCGGGAGATTCATAGGCGAGCAGTTCTTC	CASSVDSGRFIGEQFF
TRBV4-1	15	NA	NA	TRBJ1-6	TGCGCCAGCAGCCAAGCGGGACTTCTGAATTCACCCCTCCACTTT	CASSQAGLLNSPLHF
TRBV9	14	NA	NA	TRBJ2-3	TGTGCCAGCAGCGTAGGGACTTTTACAGATACGCAGTATTTT	CASSVGTFTDTQYF
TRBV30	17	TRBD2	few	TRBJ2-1	TGTGCCTGGAGAAAGACTAGCGGAATTATACAATACAATGAGCAGTTCTTC	CAWRKTSGIIQYNEQFF
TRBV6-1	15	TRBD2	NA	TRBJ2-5	TGTGCCAGCAGTGAGGGAAGCGGGGTCAAAGAGACCCAGTACTTC	CASSEGSGVKETQYF
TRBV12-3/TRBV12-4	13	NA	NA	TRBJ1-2	TGTGCCAGCAGTTTGGGGGGAGAGGGTGGCTACACCTTC	CASSLGGEGGYTF
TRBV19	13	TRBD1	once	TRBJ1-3	TGTGCCAGTAGGGGACAGGCTGCGAACACCATATATTTT	CASRGQAANTIYF
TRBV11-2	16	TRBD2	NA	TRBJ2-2	TGTGCCAGCTCCCCAACCGGGACTAGTATAACCGGGGAGCTGTTTTTT	CASSPTGTSITGELFF
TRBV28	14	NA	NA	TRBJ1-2	TGTGCCAGCAGCCCACCAGGGAAAAACTATGGCTACACCTTC	CASSPPGKNYGYTF
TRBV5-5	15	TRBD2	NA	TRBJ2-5	TGTGCCAGCAGCTTGGTCCAGGGAGGGAAAGGGACCCAGTACTTC	CASSLVQGGKGTQYF
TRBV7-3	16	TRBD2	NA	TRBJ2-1	TGTGCCAGCAGCTTAGCCGGCGGGAGCGCGTACAATGAGCAGTTCTTC	CASSLAGGSAYNEQFF
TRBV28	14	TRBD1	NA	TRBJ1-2	TGTGCCAGCAGTGATTCGGACAGGGGAGAGGGCTACACCTTC	CASSDSDRGEGYTF
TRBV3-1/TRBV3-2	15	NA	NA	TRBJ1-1	TGTGCCAGCAGCTCCTCGGGACTCATGAACACTGAAGCTTTCTTT	CASSSSGLMNTEAFF
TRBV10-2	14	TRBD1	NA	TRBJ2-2	TGCGCCAGCCGATCGACAGGGGGCACCGGGGAGCTGTTTTTT	CASRSTGGTGELFF
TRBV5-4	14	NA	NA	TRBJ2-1	TGTGCCAGCAGCCCCGGAGGCCGGGGGAATGAGCAGTTCTTC	CASSPGGRGNEQFF
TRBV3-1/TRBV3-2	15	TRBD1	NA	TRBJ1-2	TGTGCCAGCAGCCCTACCCGGGACAGGGGGTATGGCTACACCTTC	CASSPTRDRGYGYTF
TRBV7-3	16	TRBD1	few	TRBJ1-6	TGTGCCAGCAGCGCCTCTCACAGGGGACGGAATTCACCCCTCCACTTT	CASSASHRGRNSPLHF
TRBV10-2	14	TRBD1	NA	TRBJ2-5	TGCGCCAGCAGACACACTGACAGGGGTCAGACCCAGTACTTC	CASRHTDRGQTQYF
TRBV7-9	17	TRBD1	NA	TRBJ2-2	TGTGCCAGCAGCTGGGGGACAGCCCAGAGAGCGACCGGGGAGCTGTTTTTT	CASSWGTAQRATGELFF
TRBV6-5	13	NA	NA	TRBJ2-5	TGTGCCAGCAGTTGGCAGGGGAAAGAGACCCAGTACTTC	CASSWQGKETQYF
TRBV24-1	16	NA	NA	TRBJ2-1	TGTGCCACCAGTGATTTTTCCTACTCTGGGAGCAATGAGCAGTTCTTC	CATSDFSYSGSNEQFF
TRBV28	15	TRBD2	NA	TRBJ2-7	TGTGCCAGCAGTTCGGCTAGCGGGAGGGCCTACGAGCAGTACTTC	CASSSASGRAYEQYF
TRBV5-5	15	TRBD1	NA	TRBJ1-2	TGTGCCAGCAGCTTGGGCCTCCGACAGGGAACGGGCTACACCTTC	CASSLGLRQGTGYTF
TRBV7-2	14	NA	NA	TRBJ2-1	TGTGCCAGCAGCACCGGGACACCAACGAATGAGCAGTTCTTC	CASSTGTPTNEQFF
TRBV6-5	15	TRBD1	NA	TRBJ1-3	TGTGCCAGCAAGGGACAGGCTACCTCTGGAAACACCATATATTTT	CASKGQATSGNTIYF
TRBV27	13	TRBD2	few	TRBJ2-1	TGTGCCAGCAGGCGGGAGGCATACAATGAGCAGTTCTTC	CASRREAYNEQFF
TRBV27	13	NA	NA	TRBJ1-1	TGTGCCAGCAGTATGGCAGGGGACACTGAAGCTTTCTTT	CASSMAGDTEAFF
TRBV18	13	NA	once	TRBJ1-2	TGTGCCAGCCAAATCGACAGTCCATGGGGCTACACCTTC	CASQIDSPWGYTF
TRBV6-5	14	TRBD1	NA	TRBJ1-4	TGTGCCAGCAGTTATCGGCAGGGGGGTGAAAAACTGTTTTTT	CASSYRQGGEKLFF
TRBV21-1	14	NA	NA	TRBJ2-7	TGTGCCAGCAGCAAGGACAGCTTATCCTACGAGCAGTACTTC	CASSKDSLSYEQYF
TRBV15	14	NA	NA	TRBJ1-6	TGTGCCACCAGCAGTATGGTAGGGGTGGCACCCCTCCACTTT	CATSSMVGVAPLHF
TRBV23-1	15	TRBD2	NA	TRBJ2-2	TGCGCCAGCAGTCAACCGGGGGGAAATACCGGGGAGCTGTTTTTT	CASSQPGGNTGELFF
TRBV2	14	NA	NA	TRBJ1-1	TGTGCCAGCAGTGGCGGACAGAAGGACACTGAAGCTTTCTTT	CASSGGQKDTEAFF
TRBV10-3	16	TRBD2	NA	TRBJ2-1	TGTGCCATCAGTGAGTCGAATGGTCTAGCGGGAGGTGAGCAGTTCTTC	CAISESNGLAGGEQFF